The following is a T cell receptor (beta chain) sequence with its context. Its target is unknown. This record comes from a study of blood T cells in healthy people across ages. Study-level results: PBMC samples, being unsorted, prevented any conclusive comparison of naive and antigen-experienced cells.

A sample-barcoded 5' primer and a J-beta primer mix were used in a second PCR of roughly 6 to 11 cycles. Via MiXCR, TCRdb re-called the 5' RACE reads, giving one row per CDR3 protein. Here the sample spans roughly 650,000 distinct CDR3 sequences, about 30% being singletons. The CDR3 sequence is 15 residues long. V lost 6 bases, J lost 4 bases, and 18 bases lay in between. Germline V gene sequence: CDR1 MDHEN, CDR2 SYDVKM. Isolation yielded PBMCs, at least 6 million per sample, in every case. The chain employs TRBV28 and TRBJ1-1; no firm D call. Sequences were obtained from blood. The receptor's source is a woman older than 75 in good health. CDR3 sequence: CASSYRVGRSTEAFF. The CDR3 DNA is TGTGCCAGCAGCTATCGGGTAGGTAGGAGCACTGAAGCTTTCTTT.